Shown below are 28 T cell receptor beta chains from a single sample sequenced in a study of T cell repertoires and HLA-DP antigens. Produced via immunoSEQ multiplex PCR; TCRdb's table is partial and in-frame only. The sample carries about 73,000 clones, around 80% recorded once. For these receptors, no antigen is known. Sequencing used CD4+ T cells from PBMCs. These receptor sequences come from a man aged 60 to 75 in good health and CMV-seronegative.

The chain carries TRBV9 and TRBJ2-3; 9 bases match TRBD2. Germline values: CDR1 SGDLS, CDR2 YYNGEE. The length of the CDR3 is 16 residues. V lost 2 bases and J lost 0; bases outside the gene matches: 4. CDR3 sequence: CASSVGLASSTDTQYF. The DNA of the CDR3 is TGTGCCAGCAGCGTCGGACTAGCGTCTAGCACAGATACGCAGTATTTT.

On this clone itself: A read error may account for a junction end that differs from germline. This chain connects TRBV7-2 to TRBJ2-3; TRBD2 agrees at 11 bases. CDR3 length equals 14 residues. Per the germline V gene, CDR1 is SGHTA and CDR2 is FQGNSA. This chain's CDR3 is CASSLVSSGGSQDF. The CDR3 DNA follows: TGTGCCAGCAGCTTAGTTTCTAGCGGGGGGTCCCAGGATTTT.

In this sample, this clone turned up once. This chain joins TRBV5-6 and TRBJ2-2, with 9 nucleotides matching TRBD1. Germline CDR1 and CDR2: SGHDT and YYEEEE. After removal of 0 bases from V and 6 bases from J, the junction contained 0 bases not matched to a gene. The CDR3 has 14 residues. The CDR3 sequence is CASSLDRGPGELFF. The DNA of the CDR3 is TGTGCCAGCAGCTTGGACAGGGGGCCCGGGGAGCTGTTTTTT.

The chain uses TRBV18 and TRBJ2-5; possible D gene TRBD1, 7 bases. Per germline, CDR1 KGHSH and CDR2 LQKENI. V lost 2 bases and J lost 4, with 17 bases in between. The CDR3 runs to 16 residues. CDR3 sequence reads: CASSPIFRQGGETQYF. CDR3 sequence (DNA): TGTGCCAGCTCACCAATTTTCCGGCAGGGGGGAGAGACCCAGTACTTC. The complete variable domain, with remaining parts taken from reference TRBV18 and TRBJ2-5, reads NAGVMQNPRHLVRRRGQEARLRCSPMKGHSHVYWYRQLPEEGLKFMVYLQKENIIDESGMPKERFSAEFPKEGPSILRIQQVVRGDSAAYFCASSPIFRQGGETQYFGPGTRLLVL.

V and J are TRBV30 and TRBJ1-2, with TRBD1 as a possible D gene (5 bases). The germline gives CDR1 GTSNPN, CDR2 SVGIG (reference sequence). Trimming removed 4 bases at V and 7 bases at J, with 13 bases between. This CDR3 is built from 12 residues. CDR3 coding DNA: TGTGCCTGGAATGGGGGAGGAGTTGGCTACACCTTC. It codes for CAWNGGGVGYTF.

J is TRBJ2-5 and V is TRBV5-5; 11 bases fit TRBD1. The V and J ends lost 0 bases and 3 bases, in that order; junction bases with no gene match: 1. This CDR3 region has 15 residues. CDR1 is SGHKS and CDR2 is YYEKEE in the germline V gene (reference sequence). CDR3 amino acids: CASSLEGQGEETQYF. CDR3 DNA: TGTGCCAGCAGCTTGGAGGGACAGGGGGAAGAGACCCAGTACTTC.

This clone was recorded only once. The chain links TRBV4-1 to TRBJ2-7; TRBD1 or TRBD2 may be the D gene (5 bases each). Germline V gives CDR1 MGHRA, CDR2 YSYEKL. The CDR3 sequence is 14 residues long. V lost 4 bases, J lost 3 bases, and 13 bases lay in between. As DNA, the CDR3 is TGCGCCAGCAGCCGTTTGGGACCGAACTACGAGCAGTACTTC. This encodes CASSRLGPNYEQYF.

This chain links TRBV18 with TRBJ1-3; 7 positions match TRBD1. CDR1 is KGHSH, CDR2 LQKENI, per germline. V shed 2 bases and J 4 bases; nucleotides not matched to a gene: 5. This CDR3 is 15 amino acids long. The CDR3: CASSPKQQGGNTIYF. The CDR3 nucleotides are TGTGCCAGCTCACCAAAACAACAGGGGGGAAACACCATATATTTT. Full variable domain (remainder filled in from reference TRBV18 and TRBJ1-3): NAGVMQNPRHLVRRRGQEARLRCSPMKGHSHVYWYRQLPEEGLKFMVYLQKENIIDESGMPKERFSAEFPKEGPSILRIQQVVRGDSAAYFCASSPKQQGGNTIYFGEGSWLTVV.

CDR3 in DNA: TGTGCCAGCTCTGGACAGACACATCTGGAGCAGTACTTC. This codes for CASSGQTHLEQYF. The chain combines TRBV5-5 with TRBJ2-7; a possible D gene is TRBD1 (6 bases). CDR1 is SGHKS, CDR2 YYEKEE, per germline (reference sequence). The CDR3 contains 13 residues. Trimming shortened V by 7 bases and J by 7 bases, and 18 bases separated the two germline ends.

The chain combines TRBV9 with TRBJ1-6; 8 nucleotides agree with TRBD1. There are 16 residues in the CDR3. The germline CDR1 and CDR2 sequences are SGDLS and YYNGEE. V dropped 2 bases and J dropped 2; count of bases not matched to a gene: 3. In DNA, the CDR3 is TGTGCCAGCAGCGTTGAGGACAGGGCCTATAATTCACCCCTCCACTTT. It is translated as CASSVEDRAYNSPLHF.

This clone was seen more than once but under ten times. The chain combines TRBV6-5 with TRBJ1-1; D might be TRBD1 (6 bases). The CDR3 loop spans 14 amino acids. Germline V gives CDR1 MNHEY, CDR2 SVGAGI. V was clipped by 4 bases and J by 4 bases, with 13 bases between them. The CDR3 nucleotides read TGTGCCAGCAGTTCCGGGACACCCCGCACTGAAGCTTTCTTT. This encodes CASSSGTPRTEAFF.

The chain is built from TRBV5-8 and TRBJ1-2; TRBD1 aligns across 9 bases. This CDR3 is built from 14 residues. The V gene end was trimmed by 3 bases and the J gene end by 2 bases; junction bases not matched to a gene: 2. Germline lookup yields CDR1 SGHTS and CDR2 YDEGEE. CDR3 coding DNA: TGTGCCAGCAGCTCCGGGACAGGGAACTATGGCTACACCTTC. Its protein is CASSSGTGNYGYTF.

There are a few counts of this clone. This chain connects TRBV30 to TRBJ2-1; D is uncertain. Trimming left V 1 base short and J 0 bases short, with 10 bases between. Germline loops: CDR1 GTSNPN, CDR2 SVGIG (reference sequence). The CDR3 spans 15 residues. DNA of the CDR3: TGTGCCTGGAGTGGGCGGTCCAGCTCCTACAATGAGCAGTTCTTC. Its protein is CAWSGRSSSYNEQFF.

The chain carries TRBV5-5 and TRBJ2-5; D gene uncertain. The V gene's germline CDR1 is SGHKS and CDR2 YYEKEE (reference sequence). This CDR3 region has 14 residues. V shed 0 bases and J shed 2 bases, with 8 bases lying between them. The CDR3 DNA reads TGTGCCAGCAGCTTGGGGGCAGTACAAGAGACCCAGTACTTC. As protein: CASSLGAVQETQYF. The full variable domain, in which reference TRBV5-5 and TRBJ2-5 provide the parts outside the CDR3, is DAGVTQSPTHLIKTRGQQVTLRCSPISGHKSVSWYQQVLGQGPQFIFQYYEKEERGRGNFPDRFSARQFPNYSSELNVNALLLGDSALYLCASSLGAVQETQYFGPGTRLLVL.

The chain employs TRBV6-1 and TRBJ1-2, with a possible D match to TRBD1 (6 bases). Looked up from germline, CDR1 is MNHNS and CDR2 is SASEGT. CDR3 length: 11 amino acids. V lost 5 bases, J lost 11 bases, and 12 bases lay in between. CDR3 sequence reads: CASSSQRGYTF. For the CDR3, the DNA is TGTGCCAGCAGTTCCCAAAGGGGGTACACCTTC.

This chain joins TRBV5-5 and TRBJ1-6, with TRBD1 matching 12 bases. There are 15 residues in the CDR3. Trimming removed 6 bases from V and 9 bases from J; junction bases left unmatched: 7. CDR1 and CDR2 (germline): SGHKS, YYEKEE (reference sequence). CDR3 sequence: CASTRGGQGASPLHF. In nucleotides, the CDR3 is TGTGCCAGCACCCGAGGGGGACAGGGGGCTTCACCCCTCCACTTT.

This chain links TRBV7-2 with TRBJ2-1; D remains unclear. CDR3 length equals 14 residues. Per germline, CDR1 SGHTA and CDR2 FQGNSA. The V end lost 1 base, the J end lost 2 bases, and 6 bases lay between the germline ends. The CDR3 DNA is TGTGCCAGCAGCTTAGGCTCAACCTACAATGAGCAGTTCTTC. It yields the protein CASSLGSTYNEQFF.

This rearrangement joins TRBV7-2 to TRBJ1-3, with D unclear. Per germline, CDR1 SGHTA and CDR2 FQGNSA. There are 13 residues in the CDR3. The V end was cut by 5 bases, the J end by 1 base, with 6 bases between. Written as DNA, the CDR3 is TGTGCCAGCAGCCCAGAATCTGGAAACACCATATATTTT. Encoded protein: CASSPESGNTIYF.

The CDR3 region is CASCRSNNYGYTF. The CDR3 DNA follows: TGTGCCAGCTGTCGGAGCAATAACTATGGCTACACCTTC. The chain joins TRBV2 to TRBJ1-2, with no clear D. V shed 8 bases and J shed 1 base, with 11 bases lying between them. CDR1 SNHLY and CDR2 FYNNEI come from the germline V gene. This CDR3 has 13 amino acids.

The V gene is TRBV6-5, the J gene TRBJ1-1; a weak D match, TRBD1 (6 bases). The CDR3 is 15 residues long. Germline CDR1 and CDR2: MNHEY and SVGAGI. V was clipped by 0 bases and J by 5 bases, with 13 bases between them. CDR3 nucleotides: TGTGCCAGCAGTTACTCGAGGGGGGGATGGACTGAAGCTTTCTTT. It is translated as CASSYSRGGWTEAFF.

V gene TRBV11-2 combines with J gene TRBJ2-3, with 9 nucleotides matching TRBD2. The CDR3 sequence is 16 residues long. V lost 0 bases and J lost 9; bases outside the gene matches: 10. The germline V gene encodes CDR1 SGHAT and CDR2 FQNNGV. The CDR3 loop reads CASSLERRGGPSTQYF. In DNA form, the CDR3 reads TGTGCCAGCAGCTTAGAGAGGCGGGGGGGCCCAAGCACGCAGTATTTT. Filled out from reference TRBV11-2 and TRBJ2-3, the complete variable domain reads EAGVAQSPRYKIIEKRQSVAFWCNPISGHATLYWYQQILGQGPKLLIQFQNNGVVDDSQLPKDRFSAERLKGVDSTLKIQPAKLEDSAVYLCASSLERRGGPSTQYFGPGTRLTVL.

The CDR3 DNA reads as TGCGCCAGCAGCTTGCAGTCAGGGTCTGATGGCTACACCTTC. Translating it yields CASSLQSGSDGYTF. The V gene is TRBV5-1, the J gene TRBJ1-2, with D possibly being TRBD1 (5 bases). Germline CDR1 reads SGHRS; CDR2 reads YFSETQ. Trimming took off 1 base at V and 6 bases at J, with 13 bases between the two ends. The CDR3 is 14 amino acids.

The gene calls are TRBV9 and TRBJ1-6; the D gene is possibly TRBD1 (5 bases). The V gene lost 4 bases and the J gene lost 8 bases, with 16 bases spanning the gap. The CDR3 loop spans 15 amino acids. CDR1 and CDR2 from the germline V gene are SGDLS and YYNGEE. The CDR3 nucleotides read TGTGCCAGCAGCTTGTCACGGGACCTTCATTCACCCCTCCACTTT. Translating gives CASSLSRDLHSPLHF.

The chain employs TRBV5-4 and TRBJ2-3, with TRBD2 identical over 7 bases. This CDR3 is 15 amino acids long. Trimming took 4 bases from V and 1 from J; bases not matched to a gene: 6. In germline, CDR1 is SGHNT, CDR2 YYREEE (reference sequence). The CDR3 here is CASSPVAGGTDTQYF. In DNA, the CDR3 is TGTGCCAGCAGCCCTGTGGCGGGAGGCACAGATACGCAGTATTTT.

In its sample, this clone was seen a few times. The V gene is TRBV7-9, the J gene TRBJ2-5; 11 bases are shared with TRBD2. J gave up 0 bases and V 2 bases, and 8 bases lay outside the gene matches. CDR3 length: 18 amino acids. Looked up from germline, CDR1 is SEHNR and CDR2 is FQNEAQ (reference sequence). CDR3 loop: CASSLLIAGGLYQETQYF. The CDR3 DNA sequence: TGTGCCAGCAGCTTACTTATAGCGGGGGGGCTCTACCAAGAGACCCAGTACTTC.

The chain uses TRBV5-8 and TRBJ2-5; 8 bases map to TRBD2. CDR3 length equals 13 residues. The germline CDR1 and CDR2 sequences are SGHTS and YDEGEE. The V segment lost 2 bases and the J segment 4 bases; nucleotides outside the gene matches: 1. The CDR3 DNA reads TGTGCCAGCAGCTTCGGGGGGGGAGAGACCCAGTACTTC. It translates to CASSFGGGETQYF.

V is TRBV19 and J is TRBJ2-7; 8 bases agree with TRBD1. Germline V gives CDR1 LNHDA, CDR2 SQIVND (reference sequence). This CDR3 region has 14 residues. J lost 7 bases, V lost 2 bases, and 7 bases had no gene match. The CDR3 loop is CASSISGQGSEQYF. The DNA for the CDR3 is TGTGCCAGTAGTATATCTGGACAGGGTTCTGAGCAGTACTTC.

V gene TRBV27 combines with J gene TRBJ2-5, with a weak D call TRBD1 (6 bases). Trimming pared 6 bases from V and 5 bases from J, leaving 22 bases between. The CDR3 loop spans 16 amino acids. Germline CDR1 and CDR2: MNHEY and SMNVEV (reference sequence). As DNA, the CDR3 is TGTGCCAGCAGGGGTGGCATGCCCAGGGGCGCGGAGACCCAGTACTTC. This codes for CASRGGMPRGAETQYF.